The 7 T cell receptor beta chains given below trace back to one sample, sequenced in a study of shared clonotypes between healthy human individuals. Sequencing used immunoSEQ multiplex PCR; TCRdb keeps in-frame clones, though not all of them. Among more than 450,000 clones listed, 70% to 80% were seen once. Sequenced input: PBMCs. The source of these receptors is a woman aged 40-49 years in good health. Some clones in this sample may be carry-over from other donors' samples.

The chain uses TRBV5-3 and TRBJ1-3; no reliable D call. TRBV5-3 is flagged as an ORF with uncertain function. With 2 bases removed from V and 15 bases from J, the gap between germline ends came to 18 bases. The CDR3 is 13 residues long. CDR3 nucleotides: TGTGCCAGAAGCTTTTCGGCGGTGTCGGAGGGATATTTT. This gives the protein CARSFSAVSEGYF.

The CDR3 coding sequence is TGTGCCAGCAGTCGTGACAGGGGTATCTACAATGAGCAGTTCTTC. It is translated as CASSRDRGIYNEQFF. The rearrangement uses TRBV28 and TRBJ2-1; 8 nucleotides agree with TRBD1. The length of the CDR3 is 15 residues. Per the germline V gene, CDR1 is MDHEN and CDR2 is SYDVKM. With V trimmed by 5 bases and J by 3 bases, 6 bases remained unmatched.

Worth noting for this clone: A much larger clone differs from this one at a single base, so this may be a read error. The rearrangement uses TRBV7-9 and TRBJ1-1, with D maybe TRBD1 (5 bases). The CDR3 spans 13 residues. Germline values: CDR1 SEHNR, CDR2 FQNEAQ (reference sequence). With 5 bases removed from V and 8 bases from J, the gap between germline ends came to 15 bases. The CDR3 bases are TGTGCCAGCAGCCCTGGGTGGGGGGGGGAAGCTTTCTTT. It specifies CASSPGWGGEAFF.

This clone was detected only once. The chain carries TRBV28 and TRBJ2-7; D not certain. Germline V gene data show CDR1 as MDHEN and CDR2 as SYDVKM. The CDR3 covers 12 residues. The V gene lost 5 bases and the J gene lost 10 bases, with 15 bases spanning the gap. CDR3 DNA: TGTGCCAGCAGTCGAACCCCACTGGAACAGTACTTC. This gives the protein CASSRTPLEQYF.

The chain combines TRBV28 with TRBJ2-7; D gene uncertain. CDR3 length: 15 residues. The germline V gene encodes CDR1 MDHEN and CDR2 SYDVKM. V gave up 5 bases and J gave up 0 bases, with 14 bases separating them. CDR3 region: CASSSLTGVSYEQYF. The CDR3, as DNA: TGTGCCAGCAGTAGCCTCACGGGTGTCTCCTACGAGCAGTACTTC.

The CDR3 reads CASSLGVRLAGGPGAEQYF. Here the CDR3 DNA reads TGTGCCAGCAGCTTAGGAGTTCGGCTAGCGGGAGGGCCGGGGGCCGAGCAGTACTTC. The genes are TRBV7-6 and TRBJ2-7; TRBD2 aligns across 12 bases. Germline V gene data show CDR1 as SGHVS and CDR2 as FNYEAQ. This CDR3 is built from 19 residues. V trimming: 1 base; J trimming: 6 bases; junction bases outside the gene matches: 16.

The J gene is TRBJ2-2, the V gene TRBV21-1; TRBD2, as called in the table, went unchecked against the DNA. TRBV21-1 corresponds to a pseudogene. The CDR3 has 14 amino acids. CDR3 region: CASSSPSSSGELFF. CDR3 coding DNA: TGTGCCAGCAGCAGTCCTAGCTCGTCCGGGGAGCTGTTTTTT.